The following is a T cell receptor (beta chain) sequence with its context. In the authors' methods: By means of reference gene primer amplification, nucleated cell counts were estimated. Profiling relied on immunoSEQ multiplex PCR, and the TCRdb table lists in-frame clones only, not all of them. V, J and clone size are those of that table, while D and trimming were read from the DNA. Among about 54,000 clones listed, 88% were seen once. This sample was taken from a study of blood T cell repertoires in COVID-19. The CDR3 is 13 amino acids. From germline, CDR1 is DFQATT and CDR2 SNEGSKA (reference sequence). Germline trimming cut 3 bases from V and 3 bases from J; bases unmatched to any gene: 5.

The TCR was taken from a human donor in a cohort sampled during active COVID-19. The sequencing input was peripheral blood. This chain uses TRBV20-1 with TRBJ2-7, with TRBD1 matching over 7 bases. The CDR3 bases are TGCAGTGCTAGTAGGGGACAGAACTACGAGCAGTACTTC. Translated: CSASRGQNYEQYF.